Shown below are 31 T cell receptor beta chains from a single sample sequenced in a study of blood T cell repertoires in COVID-19. Clones were read by immunoSEQ multiplex PCR, and TCRdb kept only the in-frame ones, dropping some. The sample holds a few hundred thousand clones, roughly 84% seen once. The sequenced sample consisted of PBMCs or T cells enriched from blood (not recorded which). Source of these receptors: a man younger than 45 in a cohort exposed to, infected with or recovered from COVID-19 (not recorded which).

V is TRBV5-6 and J is TRBJ1-4, with 7 bases identical to TRBD1. V gave up 5 bases and J gave up 5 bases; unmatched junction bases: 6. The CDR3 is 14 amino acids. Germline loops: CDR1 SGHDT, CDR2 YYEEEE. In nucleotides, the CDR3 is TGTGCCAGCAGAAGGACAGGTGGGAATGAAAAACTGTTTTTT. It translates to CASRRTGGNEKLFF.

The count of this clone is one. The gene calls are TRBV12-5 and TRBJ2-2, with D possibly matching TRBD1 (6 bases). V was clipped by 6 bases and J by 2 bases, with 7 bases between them. The CDR3 has 13 amino acids. Germline-derived CDR1 and CDR2 are LGHNT and FRNRAP. DNA of the CDR3: TGTGCTAGTGGACAGGGCAACACCGGGGAGCTGTTTTTT. The encoded protein is CASGQGNTGELFF.

The rearrangement uses TRBV3-1 (or the pseudogene TRBV3-2) and TRBJ2-2; 10 bases are shared with TRBD1. After removal of 4 bases from V and 3 bases from J, the junction contained 2 bases not matched to a gene. The germline gives CDR1 LGHDT, CDR2 YNNKEL (reference sequence). The CDR3 is 15 residues long. The CDR3 protein is CASSRQGADTGELFF. DNA for the CDR3: TGTGCCAGCAGCCGACAGGGGGCCGACACCGGGGAGCTGTTTTTT.

The chain links TRBV12-5 to TRBJ2-7, with 7 nucleotides matching TRBD1. The CDR3 spans 13 residues. Germline V gives CDR1 LGHNT, CDR2 FRNRAP. The trim removed 5 bases at V and 5 bases at J, leaving 6 bases unmatched. This CDR3 is CASGLSTGNEQYF. The CDR3 DNA sequence: TGTGCTAGTGGTCTTTCGACAGGGAACGAGCAGTACTTC. Variable domain in full (rest from reference TRBV12-5 and TRBJ2-7): DARVTQTPRHKVTEMGQEVTMRCQPILGHNTVFWYRQTMMQGLELLAYFRNRAPLDDSGMPKDRFSAEMPDATLATLKIQPSEPRDSAVYFCASGLSTGNEQYFGPGTRLTVT.

The chain links TRBV18 to TRBJ2-2, with no clear D. Germline values: CDR1 KGHSH, CDR2 LQKENI. CDR3 length: 15 residues. Trimming removed 1 base at V and 0 bases at J, with 6 bases between. The DNA of the CDR3 is TGTGCCAGCTCACCACTCGACTCGAACACCGGGGAGCTGTTTTTT. Its protein is CASSPLDSNTGELFF.

The chain couples TRBV3-1 (or the pseudogene TRBV3-2) to TRBJ1-5; D unclear. The V gene's germline CDR1 is LGHDT and CDR2 YNNKEL (reference sequence). The CDR3 spans 13 residues. Between the trimmed V and J ends, which lost 1 base and 6 bases, there was a span of 7 bases. The CDR3 bases are TGTGCCAGCAGCCAAGTTAACAGTCAGCCCCAGCATTTT. Amino acids: CASSQVNSQPQHF.

This clone has just one count. The chain has TRBV2 and TRBJ2-2; 9 bases align to TRBD2. The CDR3 consists of 15 residues. Per germline, CDR1 SNHLY and CDR2 FYNNEI. V shed 7 bases, J shed 5 bases, and the junction held 8 bases outside the gene matches. The CDR3 sequence: CASTKGLAGTGELFF. The CDR3 bases are TGTGCCAGCACCAAGGGGCTAGCGGGAACCGGGGAGCTGTTTTTT.

The chain links TRBV5-1 to TRBJ1-2; tentative D call: TRBD1 (5 bases). CDR3 length: 14 residues. Trimming took off 4 bases at V and 2 bases at J, with 12 bases between the two ends. Germline loops: CDR1 SGHRS, CDR2 YFSETQ. The CDR3 spells CASSRARENYGYTF. CDR3 nucleotides: TGCGCCAGCAGCAGGGCCAGGGAAAACTATGGCTACACCTTC.

This clone was counted between two and nine times. The CDR3: CASSLNRGTEAFF. The CDR3 DNA is TGTGCCAGCAGTTTGAATAGGGGCACTGAAGCTTTCTTT. The V gene is TRBV28, the J gene TRBJ1-1; D perhaps matches TRBD1 (5 bases). There are 13 residues in the CDR3. Germline V gives CDR1 MDHEN, CDR2 SYDVKM. The V and J ends lost 3 bases and 4 bases respectively, with 9 bases between them. Looking up the rest from reference TRBV28 and TRBJ1-1 gives the full variable domain: DVKVTQSSRYLVKRTGEKVFLECVQDMDHENMFWYRQDPGLGLRLIYFSYDVKMKEKGDIPEGYSVSREKKERFSLILESASTNQTSMYLCASSLNRGTEAFFGQGTRLTVV.

This clone showed up just a few times. The chain uses TRBV11-2 and TRBJ2-2; D is possibly TRBD1 (7 bases). Germline values: CDR1 SGHAT, CDR2 FQNNGV. The CDR3 spans 16 residues. Trimming cost V 0 bases and J 4 bases, with 12 bases left between them. CDR3 DNA: TGTGCCAGCAGCTTAGATCTCAGGGGGGTCACCGGGGAGCTGTTTTTT. Encoded protein: CASSLDLRGVTGELFF.

The genes are TRBV5-1 and TRBJ2-4; 14 bases fit TRBD2. CDR3 length equals 19 residues. The J segment lost 1 base and the V segment lost 4 bases, leaving 10 bases of the junction unmatched. The germline gives CDR1 SGHRS, CDR2 YFSETQ. The CDR3 DNA reads as TGCGCCAGCAGCCTGACTAGCGGGAGGGCCGGGATTGCCAAAAACATTCAGTACTTC. Residues: CASSLTSGRAGIAKNIQYF.

The J gene is TRBJ2-3, the V gene TRBV5-6, with TRBD1 identical over 8 bases. Germline CDR1 and CDR2: SGHDT and YYEEEE. The ends lost 4 bases at V and 2 bases at J; junction bases unmatched: 9. This CDR3 is built from 16 residues. The CDR3 is CASSGTRGQVTDTQYF. The CDR3 nucleotides read TGTGCCAGCAGCGGAACCAGGGGACAGGTCACAGATACGCAGTATTTT.

The CDR3 DNA sequence: TGCGCCAGCAGCCCCGGGACCGGGACAGGCGACGAGCAGTACTTC. Protein sequence: CASSPGTGTGDEQYF. The chain uses TRBV5-1 and TRBJ2-7; 8 bases match TRBD1. The V gene's germline CDR1 is SGHRS and CDR2 YFSETQ. Trimming removed 4 bases from V and 5 bases from J; junction bases left unmatched: 11. The CDR3 extends over 15 amino acids.

This clone was detected only a few times. The gene calls are TRBV6-6 and TRBJ2-4; TRBD2 matches 16 bases. Germline CDR1 reads MNHNY; CDR2 reads SVGAGI (reference sequence). V dropped 5 bases and J dropped 3; count of bases not matched to a gene: 10. There are 19 residues in the CDR3. CDR3 amino acids: CASSPWGLAGGPDKNIQYF. The CDR3, as DNA: TGTGCCAGCAGTCCCTGGGGACTAGCGGGAGGGCCCGACAAAAACATTCAGTACTTC.

The V gene is TRBV5-5, the J gene TRBJ1-5, with D hard to call. Germline CDR1 reads SGHKS; CDR2 reads YYEKEE (reference sequence). Trimming cost V 4 bases and J 9 bases, with 17 bases left between them. The CDR3 length is 14 residues. The CDR3 loop is CASSPGLGVGPQHF. CDR3 DNA sequence: TGTGCCAGCAGCCCGGGATTGGGAGTGGGGCCCCAGCATTTT.

This clone came up once. This rearrangement joins TRBV5-1 to TRBJ2-4; tentatively, D is TRBD2 (6 bases). The CDR3 sequence is 16 residues long. Germline-derived CDR1 and CDR2 are SGHRS and YFSETQ. The V end lost 4 bases, the J end lost 1 base, and 15 bases lay between the germline ends. The CDR3 spells CASSTHWGVAKNIQYF. The CDR3 DNA reads as TGCGCCAGCAGCACCCACTGGGGGGTGGCCAAAAACATTCAGTACTTC.

In its sample, this clone was seen many times. The V and J genes are TRBV4-1 and TRBJ1-1; D might be TRBD1 (5 bases). Trimming cost V 0 bases and J 7 bases, with 18 bases left between them. Germline CDR1 MGHRA, CDR2 YSYEKL. The CDR3 contains 16 residues. Written as DNA, the CDR3 is TGCGCCAGCAGCCAAGAGTGGCTACAGGAGAAAAATGAAGCTTTCTTT. Its translation: CASSQEWLQEKNEAFF.

V usage is TRBV5-1 and J usage is TRBJ2-7; D not resolved. Between the trimmed V and J ends, which lost 1 base and 0 bases, there was a span of 11 bases. CDR3 length equals 15 residues. The germline V gene has CDR1 SGHRS and CDR2 YFSETQ. The CDR3 here is CASSLSTDASYEQYF. The CDR3 DNA sequence: TGCGCCAGCAGCTTGTCTACAGACGCCTCCTACGAGCAGTACTTC. Based on the CDR3 plus reference TRBV5-1 and TRBJ2-7, the full variable domain is KAGVTQTPRYLIKTRGQQVTLSCSPISGHRSVSWYQQTPGQGLQFLFEYFSETQRNKGNFPGRFSGRQFSNSRSEMNVSTLELGDSALYLCASSLSTDASYEQYFGPGTRLTVT.

J is TRBJ1-1 and V is TRBV27, with TRBD1 identical over 7 bases. The CDR3 is 11 residues long. Trimming removed 6 bases from V and 11 bases from J; junction bases left unmatched: 6. Germline CDR1 reads MNHEY; CDR2 reads SMNVEV (reference sequence). CDR3 sequence reads: CASSQGGRAFF. Written as DNA, the CDR3 is TGTGCCAGCAGCCAGGGGGGTAGGGCTTTCTTT.

This clone was detected once. The chain recombines TRBV5-1 with TRBJ2-6; no reliable D call. The V end was cut by 4 bases, the J end by 3 bases, with 5 bases between. Germline CDR1 and CDR2: SGHRS and YFSETQ. The CDR3 spans 13 residues. The CDR3 here is CASSIGGANVLTF. Here the CDR3 DNA reads TGCGCCAGCAGCATCGGTGGGGCCAACGTCCTGACTTTC.

Here the CDR3 reads CASSFSSDTEAFF. The CDR3 DNA is TGCGCCAGCAGCTTCTCGTCAGACACTGAAGCTTTCTTT. This chain links TRBV5-1 with TRBJ1-1; D gene unclear. This CDR3 contains 13 residues. V was clipped by 2 bases and J by 3 bases, with 8 bases between them. The germline gives CDR1 SGHRS, CDR2 YFSETQ.

V is TRBV4-1 and J is TRBJ2-1; D call uncertain. The CDR3 loop spans 20 amino acids. Germline CDR1 reads MGHRA; CDR2 reads YSYEKL. The V gene lost 1 base and the J gene lost 0 bases, with 22 bases spanning the gap. The CDR3 DNA is TGCGCCAGCAGCCAAGGTCATATAGACACCGTGTCTTCCTCCTACAATGAGCAGTTCTTC. It is translated as CASSQGHIDTVSSSYNEQFF.

The rearrangement links TRBV5-1 to TRBJ2-1, with 8 bases aligning to TRBD2. The CDR3 extends over 15 amino acids. Germline-derived CDR1 and CDR2 are SGHRS and YFSETQ. V lost 4 bases, J lost 0 bases, and 3 bases stayed unmatched. CDR3 coding DNA: TGCGCCAGCAGCAGGAGCGGGAGCTCCTACAATGAGCAGTTCTTC. Protein product: CASSRSGSSYNEQFF. The full variable domain, in which reference TRBV5-1 and TRBJ2-1 provide the parts outside the CDR3, is KAGVTQTPRYLIKTRGQQVTLSCSPISGHRSVSWYQQTPGQGLQFLFEYFSETQRNKGNFPGRFSGRQFSNSRSEMNVSTLELGDSALYLCASSRSGSSYNEQFFGPGTRLTVL.

The chain joins TRBV7-6 to TRBJ1-6; 8 bases align to TRBD1. V lost 5 bases to trimming and J lost 10 bases; unmatched junction nucleotides: 10. There are 15 residues in the CDR3. Germline V gene sequence: CDR1 SGHVS, CDR2 FNYEAQ. The CDR3 DNA reads as TGTGCCAGCAGCACAGGACAGGGTGAGAACTCACCCCTCCACTTT. Amino acids: CASSTGQGENSPLHF. The full variable domain, completed using reference TRBV7-6 and TRBJ1-6, is GAGVSQSPRYKVTKRGQDVALRCDPISGHVSLYWYRQALGQGPEFLTYFNYEAQQDKSGLPNDRFSAERPEGSISTLTIQRTEQRDSAMYRCASSTGQGENSPLHFGNGTRLTVT.

V is TRBV7-2 and J is TRBJ1-3, with D perhaps TRBD1 (6 bases). Trimming pared 5 bases from V and 0 bases from J, leaving 20 bases between. This CDR3 contains 18 residues. Per the germline V gene, CDR1 is SGHTA and CDR2 is FQGNSA. The CDR3 nucleotides are TGTGCCAGCAGCCCCCTCGTTATACAGGGTCCCTCTGGAAACACCATATATTTT. This translates into CASSPLVIQGPSGNTIYF.

J is TRBJ2-7 and V is TRBV19; 11 bases are a match to TRBD2. The CDR3 has 14 amino acids. Per germline, CDR1 LNHDA and CDR2 SQIVND (reference sequence). Trimming at V came to 4 bases and at J to 3 bases, leaving 2 bases not matched to a gene. This CDR3 reads CASSTTSGVYEQYF. The DNA for the CDR3 is TGTGCCAGTAGTACGACTAGCGGGGTCTACGAGCAGTACTTC.

The chain is built from TRBV7-9 and TRBJ1-4; a possible D gene is TRBD1 (5 bases). V gave up 4 bases and J gave up 3 bases, with 9 bases separating them. Germline CDR1 reads SEHNR; CDR2 reads FQNEAQ (reference sequence). This CDR3 contains 14 residues. CDR3 protein: CASSSGLANEKLFF. The CDR3 bases are TGTGCCAGCAGCTCAGGGTTGGCTAATGAAAAACTGTTTTTT.

The chain employs TRBV28 and TRBJ2-7, with a tentative D call TRBD2 (5 bases). Germline CDR1 and CDR2: MDHEN and SYDVKM. V lost 8 bases and J lost 5, with 28 bases in between. This CDR3 spans 17 amino acids. The CDR3 DNA reads as TGTGCCAGCCCCCCCCCTTATTCTAGCCCCTCTCGGGACGAGCAGTACTTC. Its protein product is CASPPPYSSPSRDEQYF. The full variable domain, its missing parts supplied by reference TRBV28 and TRBJ2-7, is DVKVTQSSRYLVKRTGEKVFLECVQDMDHENMFWYRQDPGLGLRLIYFSYDVKMKEKGDIPEGYSVSREKKERFSLILESASTNQTSMYLCASPPPYSSPSRDEQYFGPGTRLTVT.

The chain employs TRBV11-2 and TRBJ2-1; 10 bases agree with TRBD1. This CDR3 spans 16 amino acids. From germline, CDR1 is SGHAT and CDR2 FQNNGV. V was clipped by 5 bases and J by 2 bases; unmatched bases: 6. The CDR3 DNA sequence: TGTGCCAGCAGCCTCACCGGGACAGGGGCCTACAATGAGCAGTTCTTC. Translation: CASSLTGTGAYNEQFF. The full variable domain, completed using reference TRBV11-2 and TRBJ2-1, is EAGVAQSPRYKIIEKRQSVAFWCNPISGHATLYWYQQILGQGPKLLIQFQNNGVVDDSQLPKDRFSAERLKGVDSTLKIQPAKLEDSAVYLCASSLTGTGAYNEQFFGPGTRLTVL.

The rearrangement joins TRBV29-1 to TRBJ1-5, with D uncertain. Trimming shortened V by 7 bases and J by 3 bases, and 13 bases separated the two germline ends. The CDR3 runs 13 residues. Germline V lookup: CDR1 SQVTM, CDR2 ANQGSEA. The CDR3 region is CSASLGVNQPQHF. The CDR3 region has the DNA TGCAGCGCCTCACTGGGAGTCAATCAGCCCCAGCATTTT.

This clone came up a few times. This chain connects TRBV21-1 to TRBJ1-1; the listed D gene, TRBD1, was not tested against the DNA. TRBV21-1 is classified as a pseudogene. The CDR3 totals 14 residues. For the CDR3, the DNA is TGTGCCAGCAGCCCCAGGGGGCTTTGTACTGAAGCTTTCTTT. Translating it yields CASSPRGLCTEAFF.